The clone carrying this T cell receptor (beta chain) was counted between two and nine times. The target antigen is unknown. These data come from a study of blood T cells in healthy people across ages. Combining a sample-barcoded 5' primer with a J-beta primer mix, a second PCR ran for about 7 to 12 cycles. TCRdb re-called the 5' RACE reads with MiXCR, one entry per CDR3 protein. In the table there are about 1,500,000 distinct CDR3 sequences, 42% of which are singletons. Trimming shortened V by 4 bases and J by 9 bases, and 18 bases separated the two germline ends. The CDR3 contains 14 residues. Findings and caveats of the study: Estimates of diversity drawn from one million T cells were considered underestimates. Unsorted PBMCs ruled out conclusive naive versus antigen-experienced comparison.

This clonotype originated in a young woman in good health. V gene TRBV12-3 or TRBV12-4 combines with J gene TRBJ2-5; no clear D. What was sequenced was blood. CDR3 in DNA: TGTGCCAGCAGTTCCCTTGACGGCGGAAGGGCCCAGTACTTC. Its translation: CASSSLDGGRAQYF.